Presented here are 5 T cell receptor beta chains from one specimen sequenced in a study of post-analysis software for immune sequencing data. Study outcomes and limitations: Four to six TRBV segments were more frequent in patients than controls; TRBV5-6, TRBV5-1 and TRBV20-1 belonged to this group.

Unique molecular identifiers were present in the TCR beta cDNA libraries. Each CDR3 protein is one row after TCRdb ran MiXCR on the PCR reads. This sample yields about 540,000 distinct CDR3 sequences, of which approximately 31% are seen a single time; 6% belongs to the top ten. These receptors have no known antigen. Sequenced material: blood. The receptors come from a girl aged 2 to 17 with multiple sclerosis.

CDR3 residues: CASNTFNQPQHF. The CDR3 nucleotides are TGTGCCAGCAACACCTTTAATCAGCCCCAGCATTTT. The V gene is TRBV6-5, the J gene TRBJ1-5; D is uncertain. The germline V gene encodes CDR1 MNHEY and CDR2 SVGAGI. Deletions cut 7 bases from V and 4 bases from J, with 8 bases between. The CDR3 covers 12 residues.

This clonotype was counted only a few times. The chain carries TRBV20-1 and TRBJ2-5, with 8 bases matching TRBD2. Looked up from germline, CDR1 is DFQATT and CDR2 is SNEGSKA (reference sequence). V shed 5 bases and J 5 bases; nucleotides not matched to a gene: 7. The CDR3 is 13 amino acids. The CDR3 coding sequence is TGCAGTGCTCACGGGAGGGGCCGTGAGACCCAGTACTTC. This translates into CSAHGRGRETQYF.

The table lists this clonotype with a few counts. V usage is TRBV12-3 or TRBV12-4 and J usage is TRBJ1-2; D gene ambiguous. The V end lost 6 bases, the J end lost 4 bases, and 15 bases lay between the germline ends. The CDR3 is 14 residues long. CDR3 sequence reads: CASSPPGKFYGYTF. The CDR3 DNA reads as TGTGCCAGCAGCCCTCCGGGCAAGTTCTATGGCTACACCTTC.

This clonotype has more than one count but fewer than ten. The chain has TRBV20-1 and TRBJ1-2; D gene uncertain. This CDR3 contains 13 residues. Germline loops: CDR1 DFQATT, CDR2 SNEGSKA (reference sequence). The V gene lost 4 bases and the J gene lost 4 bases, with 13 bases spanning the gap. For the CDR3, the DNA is TGCAGTGCTACTTTGACTGACACCTATGGCTACACCTTC. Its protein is CSATLTDTYGYTF.

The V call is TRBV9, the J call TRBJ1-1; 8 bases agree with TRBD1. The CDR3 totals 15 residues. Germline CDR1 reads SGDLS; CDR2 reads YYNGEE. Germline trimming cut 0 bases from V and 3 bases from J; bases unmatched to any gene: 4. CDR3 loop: CASSVDVTGDTEAFF. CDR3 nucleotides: TGTGCCAGCAGCGTAGACGTGACAGGGGACACTGAAGCTTTCTTT.